This TCR beta chain derives from a study of identical twins. A universal primer site came from template switching; cDNA carried unique molecular identifiers. TCRdb analysed the 5' RACE reads with MiXCR anew, one entry per CDR3 protein. The table has 650,000 to 750,000 distinct CDR3 sequences, around 20% seen once. The CDR3 extends over 18 amino acids. Germline V gives CDR1 SGHRS, CDR2 YFSETQ. The J segment lost 2 bases and the V segment lost 3 bases, leaving 13 bases of the junction unmatched. The sample also formed part of further work on T cells expressing NK-cell markers.

V gene TRBV5-1 combines with J gene TRBJ2-7, with 11 positions matching TRBD2. The receptor was derived from a woman aged 18-29 years in good health. The sample comprised PBMCs. CDR3 protein: CASSWGPLSSGGTYEQYF. The CDR3 DNA sequence: TGCGCCAGCAGCTGGGGGCCATTATCTAGCGGGGGGACCTACGAGCAGTACTTC.